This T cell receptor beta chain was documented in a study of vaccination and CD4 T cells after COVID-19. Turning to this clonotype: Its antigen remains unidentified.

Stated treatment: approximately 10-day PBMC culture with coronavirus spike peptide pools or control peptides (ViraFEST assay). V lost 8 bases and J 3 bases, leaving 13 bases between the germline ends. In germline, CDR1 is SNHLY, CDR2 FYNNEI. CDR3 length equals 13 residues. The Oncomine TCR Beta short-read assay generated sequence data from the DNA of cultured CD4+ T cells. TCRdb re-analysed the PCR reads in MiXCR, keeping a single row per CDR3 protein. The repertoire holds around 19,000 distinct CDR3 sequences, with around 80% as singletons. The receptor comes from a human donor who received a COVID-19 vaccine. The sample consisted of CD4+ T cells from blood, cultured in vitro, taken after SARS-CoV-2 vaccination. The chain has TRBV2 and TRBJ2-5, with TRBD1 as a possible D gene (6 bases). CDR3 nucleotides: TGTGCCAGCTCCCCGTACAGGGAAGAGACCCAGTACTTC. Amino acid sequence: CASSPYREETQYF.